A selection of T cell receptor beta chains follows, all from one sample in a study of cytomegalovirus exposure and HLA in healthy donors. Only in-frame clones appear in the TCRdb table, and some are missing; sequencing was by immunoSEQ multiplex PCR. Of around 100,000 clones listed, approximately 89% are singletons. Sequenced: PBMCs. The receptors here all came from a man younger than 40 in good health and CMV-seronegative. CDR3s include the opening cysteine and the closing phenylalanine or tryptophan. The D gene is left open where the match is weak. Clone sizes are given selectively: once, few, many, or a class where the clone is expanded.

V: TRBV5-6; J: TRBJ2-5; D: TRBD1; size: -; CDR3: CASSLGNRGRETQYF; DNA: TGTGCCAGCAGCTTGGGAAACAGGGGGAGAGAGACCCAGTACTTC
V: TRBV25-1; J: TRBJ2-1; D: -; size: -; CDR3: CASSEYDRPYNEQFF; DNA: TGTGCCAGCAGTGAATATGACAGGCCATACAATGAGCAGTTCTTC
V: TRBV2; J: TRBJ2-7; D: -; size: -; CDR3: CASRRGGGPYEQYF; DNA: TGTGCCAGCAGGCGGGGAGGGGGACCCTACGAGCAGTACTTC
V: TRBV4-3; J: TRBJ1-5; D: TRBD1; size: few; CDR3: CASSQDLGGHSNQPQHF; DNA: TGCGCCAGCAGCCAAGACTTAGGGGGCCATAGCAATCAGCCCCAGCATTTT
V: TRBV12-5; J: TRBJ1-2; D: -; size: -; CDR3: CASGPTPRTGGYTF; DNA: TGTGCTAGTGGCCCCACCCCCCGCACGGGGGGCTACACCTTC
V: TRBV6-6; J: TRBJ1-2; D: TRBD1; size: once; CDR3: CATISTGQGFYGYTF; DNA: TGTGCCACAATTAGTACGGGACAGGGCTTTTATGGCTACACCTTC
V: TRBV28; J: TRBJ2-3; D: TRBD2; size: -; CDR3: CATGLAPDTQYF; DNA: TGTGCCACCGGACTAGCCCCAGATACGCAGTATTTT
V: TRBV28; J: TRBJ1-5; D: -; size: once; CDR3: CASQQGGNQPQHF; DNA: TGTGCCAGTCAACAGGGCGGCAATCAGCCCCAGCATTTT
V: TRBV29-1; J: TRBJ1-2; D: -; size: -; CDR3: CSVDLNGYTF; DNA: TGCAGCGTTGACCTTAATGGCTACACCTTC
V: TRBV27; J: TRBJ2-7; D: TRBD1; size: -; CDR3: CASSLSLGQGARVYEQYF; DNA: TGTGCCAGCAGTTTATCATTAGGACAGGGGGCGCGAGTCTACGAGCAGTACTTC
V: TRBV28; J: TRBJ2-1; D: TRBD1; size: -; CDR3: CASSRPGGDYNEQFF; DNA: TGTGCCAGCAGTCGTCCAGGGGGCGACTACAATGAGCAGTTCTTC
V: TRBV7-3; J: TRBJ2-1; D: -; size: -; CDR3: CASSRSRDYEQFF; DNA: TGTGCCAGCAGCCGTTCGAGGGATTATGAGCAGTTCTTC
V: TRBV5-1; J: TRBJ1-2; D: TRBD1; size: -; CDR3: CASSYGTGSNYGYTF; DNA: TGCGCCAGCAGCTACGGGACAGGATCTAACTATGGCTACACCTTC
V: TRBV29-1; J: TRBJ2-1; D: TRBD2; size: -; CDR3: CSVPGLAGVMATNEQFF; DNA: TGCAGCGTCCCGGGACTAGCGGGCGTCATGGCGACCAATGAGCAGTTCTTC
V: TRBV28; J: TRBJ2-7; D: TRBD2; size: few; CDR3: CASLRLAGSYEQYF; DNA: TGTGCCAGCTTGCGGCTAGCGGGAAGCTACGAGCAGTACTTC
V: TRBV7-8; J: TRBJ1-2; D: -; size: -; CDR3: CASSESKTNPYGYTF; DNA: TGTGCCAGCAGCGAGTCAAAGACAAACCCCTATGGCTACACCTTC
V: TRBV29-1; J: TRBJ2-5; D: -; size: -; CDR3: CSVRGTPQETQYF; DNA: TGCAGCGTGCGAGGGACTCCCCAAGAGACCCAGTACTTC
V: TRBV4-2; J: TRBJ2-7; D: -; size: -; CDR3: CASSKSSYEQYF; DNA: TGTGCCAGCAGCAAGAGCTCCTACGAGCAGTACTTC
V: TRBV6-5; J: TRBJ1-1; D: -; size: -; CDR3: CASRYYQGLTEAFF; DNA: TGTGCCAGCAGATACTACCAGGGGCTCACTGAAGCTTTCTTT
V: TRBV5-1; J: TRBJ1-4; D: TRBD1; size: -; CDR3: CASSLQGAKGEKLFF; DNA: TGCGCCAGCAGCTTACAGGGGGCGAAGGGTGAAAAACTGTTTTTT
V: TRBV28; J: TRBJ2-3; D: -; size: few; CDR3: CASSLRGNTDTQYF; DNA: TGTGCCAGCAGTTTAAGAGGAAACACAGATACGCAGTATTTT
V: TRBV25-1; J: TRBJ1-3; D: -; size: few; CDR3: CASSESSTGNTIYF; DNA: TGTGCCAGCAGTGAATCCAGTACTGGAAACACCATATATTTT
V: TRBV4-1; J: TRBJ1-1; D: -; size: -; CDR3: CASSQDRRTEAFF; DNA: TGCGCCAGCAGCCAAGATAGGAGGACTGAAGCTTTCTTT
V: TRBV5-1; J: TRBJ2-7; D: TRBD2; size: -; CDR3: CASSLGTSHDEQYF; DNA: TGCGCCAGCAGCCTTGGGACTAGTCACGACGAGCAGTACTTC
V: TRBV15; J: TRBJ2-2; D: -; size: -; CDR3: CATSRDPSATGELFF; DNA: TGTGCCACCAGCAGAGATCCGAGCGCCACCGGGGAGCTGTTTTTT
V: TRBV7-9; J: TRBJ2-4; D: TRBD1; size: -; CDR3: CASSSLGQGEAKNIQYF; DNA: TGTGCCAGCAGCTCACTCGGACAGGGGGAAGCCAAAAACATTCAGTACTTC
V: TRBV7-9; J: TRBJ2-5; D: -; size: few; CDR3: CASSPRDETQYF; DNA: TGTGCCAGCAGCCCCCGCGATGAGACCCAGTACTTC
V: TRBV7-6; J: TRBJ2-5; D: -; size: -; CDR3: CASSPDSQETQYF; DNA: TGTGCCAGCAGCCCGGACAGCCAAGAGACCCAGTACTTC
V: TRBV15; J: TRBJ2-5; D: TRBD2; size: once; CDR3: CATSRVRDSGFQETQYF; DNA: TGTGCCACCAGCAGAGTCAGGGATAGCGGGTTCCAAGAGACCCAGTACTTC
V: TRBV27; J: TRBJ2-7; D: TRBD1; size: -; CDR3: CASNTGTEPYEQYF; DNA: TGTGCCAGCAATACCGGGACAGAGCCCTACGAGCAGTACTTC
V: TRBV5-1; J: TRBJ2-4; D: -; size: once; CDR3: CASSLGTDKNIQYF; DNA: TGCGCCAGCAGCTTGGGGACAGACAAAAACATTCAGTACTTC
V: TRBV4-1; J: TRBJ2-5; D: TRBD1; size: once; CDR3: CASSQEDRGQETQYF; DNA: TGCGCCAGCAGCCAAGAGGACAGGGGCCAAGAGACCCAGTACTTC
V: TRBV28; J: TRBJ1-1; D: -; size: -; CDR3: CASSSSALTDTEAFF; DNA: TGTGCCAGCAGTTCAAGCGCGCTAACGGACACTGAAGCTTTCTTT
V: TRBV29-1; J: TRBJ2-3; D: TRBD2; size: -; CDR3: CSVERAASGSLDTQYF; DNA: TGCAGCGTTGAAAGAGCCGCTAGCGGGAGCCTAGATACGCAGTATTTT
V: TRBV6-5; J: TRBJ1-5; D: -; size: -; CDR3: CASSYSRGGGQPQHF; DNA: TGTGCCAGCAGTTACTCGCGGGGGGGTGGTCAGCCCCAGCATTTT
V: TRBV5-1; J: TRBJ2-1; D: -; size: once; CDR3: CASSLRQHLLNEQFF; DNA: TGCGCCAGCAGCTTGAGACAACATCTACTCAATGAGCAGTTCTTC
V: TRBV21-1; J: TRBJ2-3; D: -; size: -; CDR3: CASSKGDFLGADTQYF; DNA: TGTGCCAGCAGCAAAGGGGACTTTCTTGGGGCAGATACGCAGTATTTT
V: TRBV10-3; J: TRBJ2-3; D: TRBD2; size: -; CDR3: CAIKLGLAGTDTQYF; DNA: TGTGCCATCAAGCTGGGACTAGCGGGCACAGATACGCAGTATTTT
V: TRBV7-8; J: TRBJ1-4; D: TRBD1; size: -; CDR3: CASSYGGQALNEKLFF; DNA: TGTGCCAGCAGCTACGGAGGACAGGCTCTTAATGAAAAACTGTTTTTT
V: TRBV28; J: TRBJ1-2; D: TRBD1; size: -; CDR3: CASRTGDPGYTF; DNA: TGTGCCAGCAGGACAGGGGATCCAGGCTACACCTTC
V: TRBV27; J: TRBJ1-5; D: -; size: -; CDR3: CASSLTGYNQPQHF; DNA: TGTGCCAGCAGTTTGACGGGGTACAATCAGCCCCAGCATTTT
V: TRBV7-9; J: TRBJ2-7; D: TRBD2; size: -; CDR3: CASSRMRGLAGYEQYF; DNA: TGTGCCAGCAGCCGAATGCGGGGACTAGCGGGGTACGAGCAGTACTTC
V: TRBV2; J: TRBJ2-2; D: TRBD1; size: -; CDR3: CASSIRGQTNTGELFF; DNA: TGTGCCAGCAGCATTAGGGGGCAGACGAACACCGGGGAGCTGTTTTTT
V: TRBV7-6; J: TRBJ2-1; D: -; size: -; CDR3: CASSLVSADNEQFF; DNA: TGTGCCAGCAGCTTGGTTTCGGCGGACAATGAGCAGTTCTTC
V: TRBV7-6; J: TRBJ2-3; D: TRBD2; size: -; CDR3: CASSLLAGGSTDTQYF; DNA: TGTGCCAGCAGCTTACTAGCGGGGGGGAGCACAGATACGCAGTATTTT
V: TRBV15; J: TRBJ1-3; D: -; size: -; CDR3: CATSSESTFGNTIYF; DNA: TGTGCCACCAGCAGCGAATCGACATTTGGAAACACCATATATTTT
V: TRBV6-1; J: TRBJ2-3; D: -; size: -; CDR3: CASRIGGDTDTQYF; DNA: TGTGCCAGCAGGATAGGGGGGGACACAGATACGCAGTATTTT
V: TRBV28; J: TRBJ1-1; D: -; size: -; CDR3: CASTPPTGNTEAFF; DNA: TGTGCCAGCACCCCTCCGACAGGGAACACTGAAGCTTTCTTT
V: TRBV4-3; J: TRBJ2-3; D: -; size: few; CDR3: CASSSGAGDPADTQYF; DNA: TGCGCCAGCAGCTCAGGTGCAGGGGATCCTGCAGATACGCAGTATTTT
V: TRBV2; J: TRBJ1-1; D: -; size: -; CDR3: CASSEGELTEAFF; DNA: TGTGCCAGCAGTGAGGGCGAACTCACTGAAGCTTTCTTT
V: TRBV7-9; J: TRBJ1-6; D: -; size: -; CDR3: CASSLGGEWRNSPLHF; DNA: TGTGCCAGCAGCTTAGGGGGGGAGTGGAGGAATTCACCCCTCCACTTT